This is a list of T cell receptor beta chains from one sample in a study of T cell responses to AZD1222 COVID-19 vaccine. Method: immunoSEQ multiplex PCR; TCRdb's copy keeps in-frame clones and lacks some. The repertoire holds around 140,000 clones, with over 80% as singletons. Sample: peripheral blood, taken 28 days after the second AZD1222 dose. These receptors were taken from an adult who received the AZD1222 COVID-19 vaccine. The CDR3 runs from the conserved cysteine through the conserved F or W. Fields, in order: D gene, J gene, clone size, CDR3 length, V gene, CDR3 DNA, CDR3 protein. D genes are given only for firm matches. Clone size is given for some rows only: seen once, a few or many times, or a class if the clone is expanded.

D gene: TRBD1
J gene: TRBJ2-7
clone size: NA
CDR3 length: 15
V gene: TRBV28
CDR3 DNA: TGTGCCAGCAGTGGGGGACAGGGGAACTCCTACGAGCAGTACTTC
CDR3 protein: CASSGGQGNSYEQYF

D gene: TRBD1
J gene: TRBJ1-2
clone size: once
CDR3 length: 14
V gene: TRBV6-5
CDR3 DNA: TGTGCCAGCAGACGGACAGGGACTAACTATGGCTACACCTTC
CDR3 protein: CASRRTGTNYGYTF

D gene: NA
J gene: TRBJ2-2
clone size: NA
CDR3 length: 13
V gene: TRBV9
CDR3 DNA: TGTGCCAGCAGCGTTGGACTCTCGGGGGAGCTGTTTTTT
CDR3 protein: CASSVGLSGELFF

D gene: NA
J gene: TRBJ1-2
clone size: NA
CDR3 length: 13
V gene: TRBV10-3
CDR3 DNA: TGTGCCATCACAGGAGCTAATAACTATGGCTACACCTTC
CDR3 protein: CAITGANNYGYTF

D gene: TRBD2
J gene: TRBJ2-3
clone size: NA
CDR3 length: 19
V gene: TRBV28
CDR3 DNA: TGTGCCAGCAGTCTTCCAGGGGGCGTAACTAGCGGGAGGCCAGATACGCAGTATTTT
CDR3 protein: CASSLPGGVTSGRPDTQYF

D gene: TRBD1
J gene: TRBJ1-5
clone size: NA
CDR3 length: 14
V gene: TRBV19
CDR3 DNA: TGTGCCAGTAGCCAGGACAGGCGTCAAGAGCCCCAGCATTTT
CDR3 protein: CASSQDRRQEPQHF

D gene: NA
J gene: TRBJ2-1
clone size: NA
CDR3 length: 13
V gene: TRBV3-1/TRBV3-2
CDR3 DNA: TGTGCCAGCAGCCAAGACAGAAACAATGAGCAGTTCTTC
CDR3 protein: CASSQDRNNEQFF

D gene: TRBD1
J gene: TRBJ2-7
clone size: once
CDR3 length: 15
V gene: TRBV28
CDR3 DNA: TGTGCCAGCATTGAGGCAGGGGGCTTATCGGGCGAGCAGTACTTC
CDR3 protein: CASIEAGGLSGEQYF

D gene: TRBD1
J gene: TRBJ2-7
clone size: once
CDR3 length: 16
V gene: TRBV7-2
CDR3 DNA: TGTGCCAGCAGCAGAACAGGGGCCTTTAGCTCCTACGAGCAGTACTTC
CDR3 protein: CASSRTGAFSSYEQYF

D gene: TRBD2
J gene: TRBJ2-3
clone size: NA
CDR3 length: 14
V gene: TRBV4-1
CDR3 DNA: TGCGCCAGCACCCTTGGGAGGGCCACAGATACGCAGTATTTT
CDR3 protein: CASTLGRATDTQYF

D gene: NA
J gene: TRBJ1-1
clone size: NA
CDR3 length: 14
V gene: TRBV10-3
CDR3 DNA: TGTGCCATCAGTGACCGGACGTTCCCCACTGAAGCTTTCTTT
CDR3 protein: CAISDRTFPTEAFF

D gene: NA
J gene: TRBJ1-5
clone size: once
CDR3 length: 14
V gene: TRBV6-5
CDR3 DNA: TGTGCCAGCAGTTACACGTATGGGGTGCAGCCCCAGCATTTT
CDR3 protein: CASSYTYGVQPQHF

D gene: NA
J gene: TRBJ1-1
clone size: once
CDR3 length: 12
V gene: TRBV7-9
CDR3 DNA: TGTGCCAGCAGCTTACTTAACACTGAAGCTTTCTTT
CDR3 protein: CASSLLNTEAFF

D gene: TRBD1
J gene: TRBJ1-2
clone size: NA
CDR3 length: 13
V gene: TRBV28
CDR3 DNA: TGTGCCAGCAGCCGGACAGGGAAATATGGCTACACCTTC
CDR3 protein: CASSRTGKYGYTF

D gene: TRBD1
J gene: TRBJ2-7
clone size: NA
CDR3 length: 14
V gene: TRBV19
CDR3 DNA: TGTGCCAGTAGTCCGGGACAGGGGACCTACGAGCAGTACTTC
CDR3 protein: CASSPGQGTYEQYF

D gene: NA
J gene: TRBJ1-1
clone size: NA
CDR3 length: 13
V gene: TRBV19
CDR3 DNA: TGTGCCAGTGTAGGGGAGATGAACACTGAAGCTTTCTTT
CDR3 protein: CASVGEMNTEAFF

D gene: NA
J gene: TRBJ2-5
clone size: NA
CDR3 length: 15
V gene: TRBV5-1
CDR3 DNA: TGCGCCAGCAGCTTGGTTCAGGGGGGCGGAGAGACCCAGTACTTC
CDR3 protein: CASSLVQGGGETQYF

D gene: TRBD1
J gene: TRBJ1-1
clone size: once
CDR3 length: 15
V gene: TRBV5-1
CDR3 DNA: TGCGCCAGCAGCTCCCGCGGGACAGAGACTGCTGAAGCTTTCTTT
CDR3 protein: CASSSRGTETAEAFF

D gene: NA
J gene: TRBJ2-5
clone size: once
CDR3 length: 13
V gene: TRBV11-2
CDR3 DNA: TGTGCCAGCAGCTTAGACGGGGAGGAGACCCAGTACTTC
CDR3 protein: CASSLDGEETQYF

D gene: TRBD1
J gene: TRBJ1-2
clone size: NA
CDR3 length: 12
V gene: TRBV6-4
CDR3 DNA: TGTGCCAGCAGTGGACAGGGCCAAGGCTACACCTTC
CDR3 protein: CASSGQGQGYTF

D gene: NA
J gene: TRBJ1-1
clone size: NA
CDR3 length: 13
V gene: TRBV7-2
CDR3 DNA: TGTGCCAGCAGCTGGTCGGTTAACACTGAAGCTTTCTTT
CDR3 protein: CASSWSVNTEAFF

D gene: NA
J gene: TRBJ2-3
clone size: NA
CDR3 length: 13
V gene: TRBV6-5
CDR3 DNA: TGTGCCAGCAGTTATGGTCACACAGATACGCAGTATTTT
CDR3 protein: CASSYGHTDTQYF

D gene: TRBD2
J gene: TRBJ2-1
clone size: NA
CDR3 length: 16
V gene: TRBV7-3
CDR3 DNA: TGTGCCAGCAGCCCACGGACTAGCGGGAGGAGTGATGAGCAGTTCTTC
CDR3 protein: CASSPRTSGRSDEQFF

D gene: TRBD1
J gene: TRBJ1-6
clone size: NA
CDR3 length: 15
V gene: TRBV27
CDR3 DNA: TGTGCCAGCAGTTCCGGCAGGGGGCAAAGTTCACCCCTCCACTTT
CDR3 protein: CASSSGRGQSSPLHF

D gene: TRBD2
J gene: TRBJ2-7
clone size: NA
CDR3 length: 14
V gene: TRBV2
CDR3 DNA: TGTGCCAGCAGTGAAGGGGCGGGAGGCTACGAGCAGTACTTC
CDR3 protein: CASSEGAGGYEQYF

D gene: NA
J gene: TRBJ2-3
clone size: NA
CDR3 length: 14
V gene: TRBV9
CDR3 DNA: TGTGCCAGCAGCGTAGGCACTGGCACAGATACGCAGTATTTT
CDR3 protein: CASSVGTGTDTQYF

D gene: NA
J gene: TRBJ2-7
clone size: NA
CDR3 length: 14
V gene: TRBV5-1
CDR3 DNA: TGCGCCAGCAGCCCCGGACAAGGGATGTACGAGCAGTACTTC
CDR3 protein: CASSPGQGMYEQYF

D gene: NA
J gene: TRBJ1-1
clone size: NA
CDR3 length: 11
V gene: TRBV11-2
CDR3 DNA: TGTGCCAGCAGCATAGTGACAGAAGCTTTCTTT
CDR3 protein: CASSIVTEAFF

D gene: TRBD1
J gene: TRBJ2-2
clone size: NA
CDR3 length: 13
V gene: TRBV29-1
CDR3 DNA: TGCAGCGGGGGAACAGGGGTCGCCGGGGAGCTGTTTTTT
CDR3 protein: CSGGTGVAGELFF

D gene: NA
J gene: TRBJ1-2
clone size: once
CDR3 length: 14
V gene: TRBV2
CDR3 DNA: TGTGTCCCCGGGGCGGGGGAAGCTAACTATGGCTACACCTTC
CDR3 protein: CVPGAGEANYGYTF

D gene: NA
J gene: TRBJ2-7
clone size: NA
CDR3 length: 13
V gene: TRBV19
CDR3 DNA: TGTGCCAGTAGTATCGGTAGGGTCTACGAGCAGTACTTC
CDR3 protein: CASSIGRVYEQYF

D gene: NA
J gene: TRBJ1-4
clone size: NA
CDR3 length: 15
V gene: TRBV5-1
CDR3 DNA: TGCGCCAGCAGACCCGGACCGGCGGGGAATGAAAAACTGTTTTTT
CDR3 protein: CASRPGPAGNEKLFF

D gene: NA
J gene: TRBJ2-5
clone size: NA
CDR3 length: 16
V gene: TRBV7-7
CDR3 DNA: TGTGCCAGCAGCTTAGCGCCACGGGAGCGAGAAGAGACCCAGTACTTC
CDR3 protein: CASSLAPREREETQYF

D gene: NA
J gene: TRBJ1-5
clone size: once
CDR3 length: 16
V gene: TRBV19
CDR3 DNA: TGTGCCAGTAGTAGAACCGTGGACAGCTACGGTCAGCCCCAGCATTTT
CDR3 protein: CASSRTVDSYGQPQHF

D gene: NA
J gene: TRBJ2-2
clone size: NA
CDR3 length: 17
V gene: TRBV4-1
CDR3 DNA: TGCGCCAGCAGCCGGGGACCTTTGCGGGATAACACCGGGGAGCTGTTTTTT
CDR3 protein: CASSRGPLRDNTGELFF

D gene: NA
J gene: TRBJ1-2
clone size: NA
CDR3 length: 15
V gene: TRBV5-6
CDR3 DNA: TGTGCCAGCAGCTTGGATAGGGGCAACAACTATGGCTACACCTTC
CDR3 protein: CASSLDRGNNYGYTF

D gene: TRBD1
J gene: TRBJ1-2
clone size: NA
CDR3 length: 14
V gene: TRBV28
CDR3 DNA: TGTGCCAGCAGACAGGGGGGGACTAACTATGGCTACACCTTC
CDR3 protein: CASRQGGTNYGYTF

D gene: TRBD1
J gene: TRBJ2-3
clone size: NA
CDR3 length: 15
V gene: TRBV19
CDR3 DNA: TGTGCCAGTAGTTGGACAGGGGGCAGCACAGATACGCAGTATTTT
CDR3 protein: CASSWTGGSTDTQYF

D gene: TRBD2
J gene: TRBJ2-3
clone size: once
CDR3 length: 14
V gene: TRBV7-3
CDR3 DNA: TGTGCCAGCAGCGAGACTAGCGGATCAGATACGCAGTATTTT
CDR3 protein: CASSETSGSDTQYF

D gene: NA
J gene: TRBJ2-6
clone size: NA
CDR3 length: 15
V gene: TRBV10-3
CDR3 DNA: TGTGCCATCAGTGAGTGGGGGACTGGGGCCAACGTCCTGACTTTC
CDR3 protein: CAISEWGTGANVLTF

D gene: NA
J gene: TRBJ2-1
clone size: NA
CDR3 length: 15
V gene: TRBV5-5
CDR3 DNA: TGTGCCAGCAGCCTCTTCTTGGGAGGCCCCAATGAGCAGTTCTTC
CDR3 protein: CASSLFLGGPNEQFF

D gene: NA
J gene: TRBJ1-4
clone size: NA
CDR3 length: 15
V gene: TRBV27
CDR3 DNA: TGTGCCAGCAGTCCTCCGGGCTCAACTAATGAAAAACTGTTTTTT
CDR3 protein: CASSPPGSTNEKLFF

D gene: NA
J gene: TRBJ2-2
clone size: once
CDR3 length: 15
V gene: TRBV5-1
CDR3 DNA: TGCGCCAGCAGCTTAAGGGTCGCCAACACCGGGGAGCTGTTTTTT
CDR3 protein: CASSLRVANTGELFF

D gene: NA
J gene: TRBJ1-4
clone size: NA
CDR3 length: 14
V gene: TRBV9
CDR3 DNA: TGTGCCAGCAGCGTAGGTTCTCCAGGGACCAGGCTGTTTTTT
CDR3 protein: CASSVGSPGTRLFF

D gene: TRBD1
J gene: TRBJ1-2
clone size: once
CDR3 length: 15
V gene: TRBV19
CDR3 DNA: TGTGCCAGTACTCTCCCGCCGGGACAGGGGGATGGCTACACCTTC
CDR3 protein: CASTLPPGQGDGYTF

D gene: NA
J gene: TRBJ1-2
clone size: once
CDR3 length: 13
V gene: TRBV18
CDR3 DNA: TGTGCCAGCTCACGGGCGGGGGTCCTGGGCTACACCTTC
CDR3 protein: CASSRAGVLGYTF

D gene: NA
J gene: TRBJ2-7
clone size: few
CDR3 length: 15
V gene: TRBV5-1
CDR3 DNA: TGCGCCAGCAGCGGTTCCACAGGGAGCTCCTACGAGCAGTACTTC
CDR3 protein: CASSGSTGSSYEQYF

D gene: NA
J gene: TRBJ1-4
clone size: NA
CDR3 length: 14
V gene: TRBV6-6
CDR3 DNA: TGTGCCAGCAGTTACGAGGGGACTAATGAAAAACTGTTTTTT
CDR3 protein: CASSYEGTNEKLFF